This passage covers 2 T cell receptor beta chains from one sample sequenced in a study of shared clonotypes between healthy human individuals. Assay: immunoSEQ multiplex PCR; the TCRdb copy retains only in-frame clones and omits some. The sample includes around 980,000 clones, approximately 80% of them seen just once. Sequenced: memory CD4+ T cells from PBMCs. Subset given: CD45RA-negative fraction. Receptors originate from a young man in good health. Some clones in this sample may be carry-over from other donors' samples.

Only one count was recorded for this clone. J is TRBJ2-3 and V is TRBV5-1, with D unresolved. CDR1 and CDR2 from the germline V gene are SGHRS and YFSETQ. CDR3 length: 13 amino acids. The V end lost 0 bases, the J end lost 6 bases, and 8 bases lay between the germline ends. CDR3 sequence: CASSLAQRDTQYF. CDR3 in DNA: TGCGCCAGCAGCTTGGCCCAGCGCGATACGCAGTATTTT.

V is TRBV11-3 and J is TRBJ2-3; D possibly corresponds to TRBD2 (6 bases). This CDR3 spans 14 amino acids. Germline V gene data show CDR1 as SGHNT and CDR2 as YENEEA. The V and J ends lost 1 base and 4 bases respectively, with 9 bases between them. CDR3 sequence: CASSLGDLPDTQYF. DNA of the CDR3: TGTGCCAGCAGCTTAGGGGACTTGCCAGATACGCAGTATTTT.